The rows below give T cell receptor beta chains drawn from one sample of a study of human T cells and chemical hapten exposure. TCRdb reanalysed the RACE reads using MiXCR and keeps one entry per CDR3 protein. The data hold 62,000 or so distinct CDR3 sequences, with approximately 10% observed a single time. The sequences come from whole blood, collected in connection with sensitization to the hapten diphenylcyclopropenone (DPC). The receptors derive from a woman aged 25 to 39 with alopecia areata. Some clones in this sample may be carry-over from other donors' samples. The CDR3 runs from the conserved cysteine through the conserved F or W. D genes are given only for firm matches. Rows may omit the clone size; those that give it use once, few, many or a size class.

v_gene	len	j_gene	d_gene	abundance	CDR3aa	CDR3nt
TRBV11-3	13	TRBJ2-1	.	.	CASSLQGYNEQFF	TGTGCCAGCAGCTTACAGGGGTACAATGAGCAGTTCTTC
TRBV12-3/TRBV12-4	14	TRBJ2-1	.	.	CASIEGYSYNEQFF	TGTGCCAGCATCGAGGGTTACTCCTACAATGAGCAGTTCTTC
TRBV7-3	14	TRBJ1-1	.	.	CASSPSGLNTEAFF	TGTGCCAGCAGCCCCTCCGGGCTGAACACTGAAGCTTTCTTT
TRBV29-1	14	TRBJ2-3	TRBD1	few	CSSRTGANTDTQYF	TGCAGCTCCCGAACAGGGGCCAACACAGATACGCAGTATTTT
TRBV4-1	16	TRBJ1-4	TRBD1	few	CASRSGQAPTNEKLFF	TGCGCCAGCAGGTCGGGACAGGCTCCAACTAATGAAAAACTGTTTTTT
TRBV20-1	15	TRBJ1-4	TRBD1	many	CSAKTGNSPNEKLFF	TGCAGTGCCAAGACAGGGAATAGTCCTAATGAAAAACTGTTTTTT
TRBV5-6	14	TRBJ1-5	.	.	CASSFRAVNQPQHF	TGTGCCAGCAGCTTTAGGGCAGTCAATCAGCCCCAGCATTTT
TRBV6-2/TRBV6-3	15	TRBJ2-3	TRBD1	few	CASSYDRGVTDTQYF	TGTGCCAGCAGTTACGACAGGGGGGTGACAGATACGCAGTATTTT
TRBV6-2/TRBV6-3	12	TRBJ2-1	.	many	CASSYVFNEQFF	TGTGCCAGCAGTTACGTCTTCAATGAGCAGTTCTTC
TRBV2	18	TRBJ2-1	TRBD2	few	CASRRLAGGRSSYNEQFF	TGTGCCAGCAGGCGACTAGCGGGGGGGAGGAGCTCCTACAATGAGCAGTTCTTC
TRBV20-1	13	TRBJ2-1	TRBD1	once	CSAPGQGSYEQFF	TGCAGTGCTCCGGGACAGGGTAGTTATGAGCAGTTCTTC
TRBV6-2/TRBV6-3	16	TRBJ1-5	TRBD1	many	CASSWPGTGGNQPQHF	TGTGCCAGCAGTTGGCCCGGAACAGGGGGAAATCAGCCCCAGCATTTT
TRBV19	13	TRBJ1-5	.	.	CASSISRDLPAHF	TGTGCCAGTAGTATATCTCGGGACCTTCCCGCTCATTTT
TRBV28	11	TRBJ1-1	.	.	CASSLYTEAFF	TGTGCCAGCAGTTTGTACACTGAAGCTTTCTTT
TRBV7-8	13	TRBJ1-1	.	many	CASSPMGQGEAFF	TGTGCCAGCAGCCCCATGGGGCAGGGTGAAGCTTTCTTT
TRBV6-5	13	TRBJ1-5	.	few	CASSSTRGQPQHF	TGTGCCAGCAGTTCGACAAGGGGTCAGCCCCAGCATTTT
TRBV10-3	15	TRBJ2-7	.	many	CAISDVAATSYEQYF	TGTGCCATCAGTGATGTGGCGGCCACCTCCTACGAGCAGTACTTC
TRBV6-5	14	TRBJ2-7	TRBD2	few	CASSLGSTSDEQYF	TGTGCCAGCAGTTTAGGGAGTACTAGCGACGAGCAGTACTTC
TRBV28	15	TRBJ1-6	TRBD1	few	CASSPPGGHNSPLHF	TGTGCCAGCAGTCCCCCAGGGGGCCATAATTCACCCCTCCACTTT
TRBV3-1	17	TRBJ2-1	TRBD2	few	CASSQEILAGGPNEQFF	TGTGCCAGCAGCCAAGAGATACTAGCGGGGGGGCCGAATGAGCAGTTCTTC
TRBV27	15	TRBJ1-5	TRBD1	.	CASSAGTGGNQPQHF	TGTGCCAGCAGCGCCGGGACAGGGGGCAATCAGCCCCAGCATTTT
TRBV2	15	TRBJ1-5	.	.	CASRSQGNSNQPQHF	TGTGCCAGCAGGAGCCAGGGGAATAGCAATCAGCCCCAGCATTTT
TRBV4-1	15	TRBJ2-2	.	many	CASSQLGREAGELFF	TGCGCCAGCAGCCAGCTGGGACGCGAGGCCGGGGAGCTGTTTTTT
TRBV7-2	15	TRBJ2-4	.	many	CASSSRQGLGNIQYF	TGTGCCAGCAGCTCCCGACAGGGACTCGGAAACATTCAGTACTTC
TRBV6-5	13	TRBJ2-7	.	.	CASSFGLAGEQYF	TGTGCCAGCAGTTTCGGACTGGCGGGAGAGCAGTACTTC
TRBV14	17	TRBJ2-1	.	.	CASSQRHWDRNSEEQFF	TGTGCCAGCAGCCAGAGGCACTGGGATCGCAACTCGGAGGAGCAGTTCTTC
TRBV28	15	TRBJ2-7	.	.	CASSLNPVLSYEQYF	TGTGCCAGCAGTCTAAACCCGGTATTGTCCTACGAGCAGTACTTC
TRBV6-5	15	TRBJ1-5	TRBD1	many	CASSSGTGKGQPQHF	TGTGCCAGCAGTTCCGGGACAGGGAAAGGTCAGCCCCAGCATTTT
TRBV27	12	TRBJ2-7	.	few	CASSLGGTEQYF	TGTGCCAGCAGTTTGGGCGGGACCGAGCAGTACTTC
TRBV4-1	13	TRBJ2-7	.	few	CASSQDVSYEQYF	TGCGCCAGCAGCCAAGACGTGTCCTACGAGCAGTACTTC
TRBV15	16	TRBJ2-4	TRBD1	few	CATSRTGGASKNIQYF	TGTGCCACCAGCAGAACAGGGGGCGCTTCCAAAAACATTCAGTACTTC
TRBV5-4	13	TRBJ2-7	.	.	CASSFVPLGEQYF	TGTGCCAGCAGCTTCGTTCCTTTGGGCGAGCAGTACTTC
TRBV4-3	15	TRBJ2-7	TRBD1	many	CASSANDRVADEQYF	TGCGCCAGCAGCGCCAATGACAGGGTCGCGGACGAGCAGTACTTC
TRBV12-3/TRBV12-4	13	TRBJ2-2	.	few	CASSLWGPGELFF	TGTGCCAGCAGTTTATGGGGACCCGGGGAGCTGTTTTTT
TRBV5-1	14	TRBJ2-1	.	many	CASSPNPLQGEQFF	TGCGCCAGCAGCCCCAACCCGCTCCAAGGGGAGCAGTTCTTC
TRBV27	13	TRBJ1-1	TRBD1	once	CASGDRPNTEAFF	TGTGCCAGCGGGGACAGACCGAACACTGAAGCTTTCTTT
TRBV7-9	15	TRBJ1-4	TRBD1	few	CASSPWTGSNEKLFF	TGTGCCAGCAGCCCCTGGACAGGGAGTAATGAAAAACTGTTTTTT
TRBV2	16	TRBJ2-2	.	many	CASGDSPFGGAGELFF	TGTGCCAGCGGGGACAGTCCCTTCGGGGGCGCCGGGGAGCTGTTTTTT
TRBV18	14	TRBJ1-1	.	.	CASSPSGGATEAFF	TGTGCCAGCTCACCATCTGGGGGGGCCACTGAAGCTTTCTTT
TRBV29-1	14	TRBJ1-5	.	.	CSVVGAGGNQPQHF	TGCAGCGTTGTGGGGGCTGGGGGCAATCAGCCCCAGCATTTT
TRBV29-1	13	TRBJ2-1	TRBD2	many	CSAMSRLAGVQFF	TGCAGCGCAATGTCCCGACTAGCGGGAGTTCAGTTCTTC
TRBV3-1	18	TRBJ2-2	TRBD1	few	CASSQDQSPGDSTGELFF	TGTGCCAGCAGCCAAGATCAATCGCCAGGGGACAGCACCGGGGAGCTGTTTTTT
TRBV27	17	TRBJ2-1	.	.	CASSDLNGRRGYNEQFF	TGTGCCAGCAGCGACTTAAACGGACGCCGCGGGTACAATGAGCAGTTCTTC
TRBV20-1	14	TRBJ2-7	.	.	CSANNPFGVYEQYF	TGCAGTGCTAACAACCCTTTTGGTGTCTACGAGCAGTACTTC